This T cell receptor beta chain stems from a study of blood T cell repertoires in COVID-19. It was during active infection that Seattle patients were enrolled and then longitudinally followed. In the original processing: Amplification from reference gene primers served as the basis for estimated nucleated cell counts. Sequencing used immunoSEQ multiplex PCR; TCRdb keeps in-frame clones, though not all of them. The V and J calls and clone size were taken over from that table, and D and trimming were inferred from the DNA. The sample holds some 370,000 clones, around 87% seen once. Per the germline V gene, CDR1 is MDHEN and CDR2 is SYDVKM. V was pared by 5 bases and J by 1 base, with 12 bases of the junction left unmatched. The CDR3 covers 17 residues.

The TCR sequence derives from a woman aged 25 to 39 with COVID-19, enrolled during active disease. The specimen sequenced was peripheral blood. The chain carries TRBV28 and TRBJ2-7, with TRBD1 matching 9 bases. The CDR3 DNA sequence: TGTGCCAGCAGTCCCTCTGCTCCGGGACAGGGATCCTACGAGCAGTACTTC. Translated, it gives CASSPSAPGQGSYEQYF.